This TCR beta chain was found in a study of shared clonotypes between healthy human individuals (TCRdb year 2020). General notes on the study: The cohort comprised a couple of women and three men aged 18 to 49 years. To increase sequencing depth and limit assay-specific biases, different laboratories used diverse techniques to prepare libraries and sequence TCR repertoires. Per donor, three plates each were used for CD4 naive and CD4 memory, two for CD8 naive, and one for CD8 memory. The study deeply sequenced blood TCR repertoires of about 5 healthy adults to estimate repertoire size and the extent of clonotype sharing between individuals. Between about 0.8 and 9.5 billion PBMCs per donor were obtained by leukapheresis.

Comments on this clone: Its antigen is currently not known. Within one base of it there is no much larger clone, and no base qualities were kept.

TCR CDR3 regions were amplified from genomic DNA by multiplex PCR using the deep immunoSEQ assay. For each cell subset, the extracted genomic DNA was distributed evenly across all wells of several immunoSEQ 96-well plates, and each plate served as one replicate. For sorted subsets, approximately 190 ng genomic DNA, equal to 30,000 or so T cell genomes, was loaded into each replicate PCR. Purified libraries were measured with a Qubit 3.0 fluorometer, size-checked on a Bioanalyzer 2100, and measured again with the KAPA Library Quantification kit. Every immunoSEQ 96-well plate was sequenced on a dedicated single-read 150-cycle Illumina NextSeq 550 flow cell. The authors' analysis ran thus. Because the immunoSEQ output held only junctional sequences and lacked quality scores, the filtering could not match the filtering applied to full-length reads. Sequences were annotated with PyIR, a Python wrapper for IgBLAST v1.9, using IMGT germline references to assign V/J genes and CDR3. Reads with weak V/J assignments (E-value above 1e-6), missing CDR3, stop codons, out-of-frame junctions, or ambiguous translated residues were removed. V3J clonotypes were defined by identical inferred V gene, J gene, and CDR3 amino acid sequence. Percentage overlap between repertoires was calculated by dividing the number of shared unique clonotypes by the size of the smaller repertoire. Repertoire richness was assessed with RTK rarefaction, the Chao1 estimator, and Recon v2.1 estimates of unobserved clonotypes. For all TCRbeta clonotypes obtained by the gDNA method from a handful of donors, generation probabilities were computed with OLGA. TCRdb limited this immuneACCESS table to in-frame rearrangements with V and J called. A share of clones is missing; checked studies link under half to unresolved V genes, and the rest is unexplained. V and J calls plus clone size are reproduced from that table; the DNA served to infer D and trimming. Across this sample there are approximately 2.1 million clones, with roughly 93% seen only once. The ten largest clones capture 0.3% to 0.4% of the sample.

Looking up the germline V gene yields CDR1 SGDLS and CDR2 YYNGEE. The CDR3, cysteine through phenylalanine, is 15 amino acids long. The entry retains the CDR3 DNA only, 45 bases that are in frame from base 1. Between the V and J ends, shortened by 3 bases and 3 bases respectively, the junction contains 13 bases. Overall study outcomes, separate from this receptor: Across four donors, roughly 5.1% of naive CD4, 3% to 4% of naive CD8, about 2.3% of memory CD4, and 0.4% of memory CD8 clonotypes were shared. Naive subsets generally had larger estimated clonotype richness than memory subsets. Even with the large sequencing depth, rarefaction of the sorted-subset datasets indicated that sequencing was incomplete. Because the study included a small number of donors, the genetic and exposure-history diversity represented was limited. Sampling was restricted to blood, and TCR repertoires in tissues likely differ from the TCR repertoires found in blood. Pairwise subsampling led to the expectation that sequencing depth would affect the degree of clonotype sharing among donors. Higher generation probabilities were observed for clonotypes shared by all four sorted-subset donors than for non-shared clonotypes.

The donors were healthy, HIV-negative adults with no recently reported acute infections or vaccinations. Only Caucasian adults living in Nashville, Tennessee, USA were represented among the donors. CD4+ T cells were enriched by magnetic negative selection, after which naive cells were positively selected on CD45RA and the negative fraction was taken as the memory subset. After blood collection by leukapheresis, PBMCs were isolated using Ficoll-Histopaque density gradient centrifugation and then cryopreserved in the vapor phase of liquid nitrogen. Analytical flow cytometry was used to check the purity and quantity of each magnetically sorted T cell population. Genomic DNA was isolated from every sorted fraction and measured by UV absorbance on a Nanodrop 2000c.

The sample consisted of naive CD4+ T cells from PBMCs. Read against the paper, the sample's cell subset or site label means: CD45RA+ positively selected. The rearrangement combines TRBV9 with TRBJ2-1; TRBD2 is perhaps the D gene, given 6 matching bases. The receptor's source is a young man in good health. Some clones in this sample may be carry-over from other donors' samples. The DNA sequence is given as TGTGCCAGCAGCGCCCTAGCGAGCTACTACAATGAGCAGTTCTTC. It specifies CASSALASYYNEQFF.